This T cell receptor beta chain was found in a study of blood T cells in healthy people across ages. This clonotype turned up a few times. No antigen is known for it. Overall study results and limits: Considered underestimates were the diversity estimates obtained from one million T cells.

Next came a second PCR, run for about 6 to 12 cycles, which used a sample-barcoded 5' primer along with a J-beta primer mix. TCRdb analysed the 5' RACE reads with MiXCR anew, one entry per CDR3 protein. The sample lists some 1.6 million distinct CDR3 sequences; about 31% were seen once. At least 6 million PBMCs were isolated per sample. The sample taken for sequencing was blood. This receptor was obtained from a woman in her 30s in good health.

The CDR3 DNA sequence: TGTGCCAGCAGCGTCCCGGGACAGGGGACCCAGTACTTC. It translates to CASSVPGQGTQYF. This chain connects TRBV6-1 to TRBJ2-5, with 9 bases that match TRBD1. This CDR3 is 13 amino acids long. Losses at the gene ends were 6 bases for V and 7 bases for J; bases not matched to a gene: 6. Germline CDR1 is MNHNS and CDR2 is SASEGT.